The source of this T cell receptor beta chain is a study of blood T cell repertoires in COVID-19. Study as a whole: The United States, Italy and Spain were the sources of the acute and convalescent COVID-19 samples. Sample material is recorded as cDNA or gDNA derived from T cells, B-cell-depleted T cells, or PBMCs.

V lost 2 bases to trimming and J lost 2 bases; unmatched junction nucleotides: 2. CDR3 length: 15 amino acids. Germline V gene sequence: CDR1 SGDLS, CDR2 YYNGEE. In the authors' methods: Amplification with reference gene primers provided the estimates of nucleated cell counts. Sequencing was performed with immunoSEQ multiplex PCR; in TCRdb, only in-frame clones are kept and a portion is missing. The DNA gave D and trimming, while V, J and clone size come from that table. The table includes more than 13,000 clones, less than 95% detected once. The TCR sequence derives from a human donor in a cohort sampled during active COVID-19. What was sequenced was peripheral blood. The chain joins TRBV9 to TRBJ2-3; 10 positions agree with TRBD2. In DNA, the CDR3 is TGTGCCAGCAGCGTTAGCGGGGGGCTCACAGATACGCAGTATTTT. Translating gives CASSVSGGLTDTQYF.